The 9 T cell receptor beta chains reported below all come from one sample, sequenced in a study of Graves' ophthalmopathy and Graves' hyperthyroidism. From RNA, the CDR3 regions of TCR beta chains were amplified and sequenced. An opening RT-PCR round employed HTBI primers and preceded a second-round multiplex PCR. MiXCR was run by TCRdb on the multiplex PCR reads, yielding one entry per CDR3 protein. Among 150,000 to 200,000 distinct CDR3 sequences listed, around 39% were seen once. Sequenced: peripheral blood. These receptor sequences come from a man aged 30 to 39 with Graves' ophthalmopathy.

This clonotype was observed at least ten times. CDR3 nucleotide sequence: TGTGCCAGCAGCCAAGGACAGGGGTATTTTGGCTACACCTTC. Its protein product is CASSQGQGYFGYTF. The chain links TRBV3-1 to TRBJ1-2; 8 nucleotides match TRBD1. CDR3 length: 14 residues. Germline values: CDR1 LGHDT, CDR2 YNNKEL (reference sequence). The V segment lost 1 base and the J segment 7 bases; nucleotides outside the gene matches: 5. Based on the CDR3 plus reference TRBV3-1 and TRBJ1-2, the full variable domain is DTAVSQTPKYLVTQMGNDKSIKCEQNLGHDTMYWYKQDSKKFLKIMFSYNNKELIINETVPNRFSPKSPDKAHLNLHINSLELGDSAVYFCASSQGQGYFGYTFGSGTRLTVV.

V and J are TRBV6-5 and TRBJ1-2; 8 bases are a match to TRBD1. Germline CDR1 and CDR2: MNHEY and SVGAGI. V trimming: 2 bases; J trimming: 8 bases; junction bases outside the gene matches: 10. The CDR3 is 15 residues long. The CDR3: CASSYRPDRGWGYTF. The CDR3 DNA reads as TGTGCCAGCAGTTACCGACCTGACAGGGGATGGGGCTACACCTTC.

The genes are TRBV6-5 and TRBJ2-7, with a weak D call TRBD2 (5 bases). The germline CDR1 and CDR2 sequences are MNHEY and SVGAGI. Deletions cut 3 bases from V and 2 bases from J, with 11 bases between. This CDR3 contains 14 residues. DNA for the CDR3: TGTGCCAGCAGTTATGAGGGCCACCCCTACGAGCAGTACTTC. Its protein product is CASSYEGHPYEQYF.

This clonotype was seen at least ten times. CDR3 protein: CASSPLDRANEQYF. In DNA, the CDR3 is TGTGCCAGCAGTCCACTCGACAGGGCTAACGAGCAGTACTTC. The genes are TRBV28 and TRBJ2-7; 7 bases are a match to TRBD1. From germline, CDR1 is MDHEN and CDR2 SYDVKM. Unmatched junction bases numbered 9, after V lost 5 bases and J lost 5 bases. The CDR3 spans 14 residues.

This clonotype has a count of ten or more. The rearrangement joins TRBV24-1 to TRBJ1-1; 12 nucleotides align to TRBD1. Unmatched junction bases numbered 10, after V lost 5 bases and J lost 1 base. Germline lookup yields CDR1 KGHDR and CDR2 SFDVKD. CDR3 length equals 18 residues. CDR3 sequence (DNA): TGTGCCACCAGTGCCTCCGGGACAGGGGGCATGGAGAACACTGAAGCTTTCTTT. Its translation is CATSASGTGGMENTEAFF.

This clonotype occurred many times. This sequence joins TRBV6-2 or TRBV6-3 and TRBJ2-7; the D is unclear. The V and J ends lost 2 bases and 3 bases respectively, with 5 bases between them. The germline V gene encodes CDR1 MNHEY and CDR2 SVGEGT. The CDR3 is 12 residues long. CDR3 in amino acids: CASSYMSYEQYF. For the CDR3, the DNA is TGTGCCAGCAGTTACATGAGCTACGAGCAGTACTTC.

At least ten counts were recorded for this clonotype. This sequence joins TRBV28 and TRBJ2-6; D is uncertain. The V end lost 7 bases, the J end lost 3 bases, and 10 bases lay between the germline ends. This CDR3 region has 14 residues. Germline V gene sequence: CDR1 MDHEN, CDR2 SYDVKM. The CDR3 region is CASTGRNGANVLTF. In DNA form, the CDR3 reads TGTGCCAGCACTGGACGGAATGGGGCCAACGTCCTGACTTTC. The full variable domain, in which reference TRBV28 and TRBJ2-6 provide the parts outside the CDR3, is DVKVTQSSRYLVKRTGEKVFLECVQDMDHENMFWYRQDPGLGLRLIYFSYDVKMKEKGDIPEGYSVSREKKERFSLILESASTNQTSMYLCASTGRNGANVLTFGAGSRLTVL.

This rearrangement joins TRBV2 to TRBJ1-1; the D gene is possibly TRBD1 (5 bases). Germline CDR1 is SNHLY and CDR2 is FYNNEI. The CDR3 has 13 residues. V lost 10 bases to trimming and J lost 2 bases, with 14 bases between them. CDR3 nucleotide sequence: TGTGCCACCCAAGGGGTCAGCAACACTGAAGCTTTCTTT. Protein product: CATQGVSNTEAFF.

This clonotype was seen at least ten times. The V call is TRBV7-2, the J call TRBJ2-5; no reliable D call. CDR1 and CDR2 from the germline V gene are SGHTA and FQGNSA. This CDR3 is 15 amino acids long. The ends were cut back, 5 bases at V and 4 bases at J, with 17 bases in the middle. CDR3 coding DNA: TGTGCCAGCAGCGCCCCCGGACGGATCACAGAGACCCAGTACTTC. The encoded protein is CASSAPGRITETQYF.